This T cell receptor beta chain stems from a study of cytomegalovirus exposure and HLA in healthy donors. General study findings and limits: Generally TCR sequences proved uncommon, though certain public TCRs appeared in numerous donors. Association of a missense DCLRE1C variant with TCR beta V- and J-gene trimming was reported in a later analysis. There were several of the most significant clusters that appeared linked to common viral pathogens in a later analysis. TCR beta V segments were, for the most part, productive about 87% or about 30% of the time in an earlier analysis.

It was with 60 Vbeta and 13 Jbeta primers that the PCR ran. Data came from immunoSEQ multiplex PCR; TCRdb stores just in-frame clones and leaves some out. The table shows under 200,000 clones, with roughly 84% occurring only once. The CDR3 extends over 18 amino acids. The trim removed 3 bases at V and 5 bases at J, leaving 9 bases unmatched. Germline V gene lookup returns CDR1 SGHRS and CDR2 YFSETQ. This clone came up a few times. The antigen is unknown. Sequenced sample: PBMCs. The clonotype comes from a boy younger than 10 in good health and CMV-seronegative. The chain links TRBV5-1 to TRBJ2-3; TRBD2 matches 16 bases. Written as DNA, the CDR3 is TGCGCCAGCAGCTCGGGACTAGCGGGAGGGGAGATCCGAGATACGCAGTATTTT. This encodes CASSSGLAGGEIRDTQYF.